What follows are 2 T cell receptor beta chains derived from one specimen sequenced in a study of blood T cell repertoires in COVID-19. Assay: immunoSEQ multiplex PCR; the TCRdb copy retains only in-frame clones and omits some. This sample yields 45,000 to 60,000 clones, of which about 90% are seen a single time; more than 2% belongs to the top ten. Sequencing was done on a sample of peripheral blood. The source of these receptors is a human donor in a cohort sampled during active COVID-19.

The rearrangement joins TRBV3-1 (or the pseudogene TRBV3-2) to TRBJ1-3, with a weak D call TRBD1 (6 bases). The CDR3 sequence is 16 residues long. Germline V gene sequence: CDR1 LGHDT, CDR2 YNNKEL (reference sequence). V gave up 0 bases and J gave up 7 bases, with 16 bases separating them. CDR3 nucleotide sequence: TGTGCCAGCAGCCAAGATTCGACAGGAAGAAGGAACACCATATATTTT. Its translation is CASSQDSTGRRNTIYF.

This sequence joins TRBV9 and TRBJ2-3; no firm D call. The germline V gene encodes CDR1 SGDLS and CDR2 YYNGEE. The germline V and J ends were trimmed by 4 bases and 4 bases, with 16 bases remaining between them. There are 15 residues in the CDR3. The CDR3 is CASSPDRSAADTQYF. CDR3 sequence (DNA): TGTGCCAGCAGCCCCGATCGGAGCGCAGCAGATACGCAGTATTTT.